In this sample, the clone carrying this TCR beta chain turned up many times. Its target is unknown. The data stem from a study of T cells after posttransplantation cyclophosphamide. V lost 6 bases to trimming and J lost 0 bases, with 14 bases between them. CDR3 size: 15 residues. CDR1 and CDR2 (germline): WSHSY, SAAADI. Clones were sequenced by immunoSEQ multiplex PCR, and TCRdb holds only the in-frame ones, with some missing. The profile covers approximately 40,000 clones, none occurring a single time. Study findings and constraints: TRB clonality was highly associated with recipient CMV seropositivity and reactivation. Later blood repertoires were often dominated by clones from the donor CD8+ memory compartment.

This related bone marrow graft donor gave peripheral blood on the day of marrow donation. The genes are TRBV10-2 and TRBJ1-2; D is uncertain. This TCR was recovered from a man in his forties in good health, CMV-negative, and a related stem cell transplant donor. Sequencing was carried out using PBMCs. The CDR3 here is CASRASGSPNYGYTF. The CDR3 DNA follows: TGCGCCAGCAGGGCGTCCGGGTCGCCTAACTATGGCTACACCTTC.